Shown below are 9 T cell receptor beta chains from a single sample sequenced in a study of T cell repertoires in cytomegalovirus infection. TCRdb called the reads again in MiXCR, with one record for every CDR3 protein. Counted here are about 78,000 distinct CDR3 sequences, around 42% occurring once; the ten biggest clones make up 85% to 95%. These receptors have no known antigen. The specimen comprised CD8+ T cells from cultured PBMCs, sampled from culture after CMV antigen stimulation. The source of these receptors is a human donor in good health (CMV status not recorded). Some clones in this sample may be carry-over from other donors' samples.

This clonotype was detected only a few times. The chain has TRBV10-3 and TRBJ2-2, with D maybe TRBD2 (5 bases). CDR3 length: 19 amino acids. V dropped 3 bases and J dropped 5 bases, with 25 bases sitting between them. CDR1 and CDR2 (germline): ENHRY, SYGVKD. Here the CDR3 reads CAISDWAPTRRWLTGELFF. CDR3 in DNA: TGTGCCATCAGTGATTGGGCCCCCACTAGGCGCTGGTTGACCGGGGAGCTGTTTTTT.

The rearrangement links TRBV19 to TRBJ1-6; the D is unclear. The CDR3 is made up of 15 amino acids. Germline CDR1 LNHDA, CDR2 SQIVND (reference sequence). Trimming took 4 bases from V and 5 from J, leaving 12 bases between them. CDR3: CASSTTGPDNSPLHF. In DNA form, the CDR3 reads TGTGCCAGTAGTACCACGGGTCCGGATAATTCACCCCTCCACTTT.

V gene TRBV25-1 combines with J gene TRBJ2-2, with D perhaps assigned TRBD1 or TRBD2 (5 bases each). Trimming took 3 bases from V and 6 from J, leaving 14 bases between them. CDR1 and CDR2 (germline): MGHDK, SYGVNS. The CDR3 consists of 15 residues. Here the CDR3 DNA reads TGTGCCAGCAGTGAGGAGAGGGGTCTCCCCGGGGAGCTGTTTTTT. Its protein is CASSEERGLPGELFF.

The rearrangement joins TRBV12-3 or TRBV12-4 to TRBJ2-2; unclear D gene. Deletions cut 2 bases from V and 4 bases from J, with 5 bases between. The CDR3 is made up of 13 amino acids. CDR3 bases: TGTGCCAGCAGTTTACTGGGCACCGGGGAGCTGTTTTTT. It codes for CASSLLGTGELFF.

The chain carries TRBV7-2 and TRBJ2-5; perhaps TRBD1 as D (6 bases). V lost 10 bases and J lost 5, with 14 bases in between. Germline assignment: CDR1 SGHTA and CDR2 FQGNSA. The CDR3 length is 12 residues. This CDR3 is CAMEWGPETQYF. In DNA, the CDR3 is TGTGCCATGGAGTGGGGGCCGGAGACCCAGTACTTC.

In nucleotides, the CDR3 is TGTGCCAGCTCACCACTCTCAGGGACCTACGAGCAGTACTTC. Protein sequence: CASSPLSGTYEQYF. V and J are TRBV18 and TRBJ2-7; perhaps TRBD1 as D (5 bases). CDR3 length: 14 residues. V was shortened by 1 base and J by 2 bases, with 9 bases between the two germline ends. Germline V gene sequence: CDR1 KGHSH, CDR2 LQKENI.

The rearrangement joins TRBV6-5 to TRBJ2-3, with D maybe TRBD2 (5 bases). Trimming took off 0 bases at V and 4 bases at J, with 11 bases between the two ends. The CDR3 is 15 residues long. Germline assignment: CDR1 MNHEY and CDR2 SVGAGI. Here the CDR3 reads CASSYSNGVADTQYF. The CDR3 nucleotides read TGTGCCAGCAGTTACTCGAACGGGGTGGCAGATACGCAGTATTTT.

The chain is built from TRBV5-1 and TRBJ2-7; D possibly uses TRBD1 or TRBD2 (5 bases each). Germline V gene lookup returns CDR1 SGHRS and CDR2 YFSETQ. The V and J ends lost 3 bases and 1 base respectively, with 8 bases between them. CDR3 length: 13 amino acids. CDR3 residues: CASSWDASYEQYF. The DNA of the CDR3 is TGCGCCAGCAGCTGGGACGCTTCCTACGAGCAGTACTTC.

This chain links TRBV4-1 with TRBJ1-2, with TRBD1 matching 7 bases. With 1 base clipped from V and 3 bases from J, the junction kept 5 bases outside the gene matches. Germline CDR1 MGHRA, CDR2 YSYEKL. The CDR3 loop spans 15 amino acids. The CDR3 DNA follows: TGCGCCAGCAGCCAAGTGAGCAGGGGGGACTATGGCTACACCTTC. Protein product: CASSQVSRGDYGYTF.